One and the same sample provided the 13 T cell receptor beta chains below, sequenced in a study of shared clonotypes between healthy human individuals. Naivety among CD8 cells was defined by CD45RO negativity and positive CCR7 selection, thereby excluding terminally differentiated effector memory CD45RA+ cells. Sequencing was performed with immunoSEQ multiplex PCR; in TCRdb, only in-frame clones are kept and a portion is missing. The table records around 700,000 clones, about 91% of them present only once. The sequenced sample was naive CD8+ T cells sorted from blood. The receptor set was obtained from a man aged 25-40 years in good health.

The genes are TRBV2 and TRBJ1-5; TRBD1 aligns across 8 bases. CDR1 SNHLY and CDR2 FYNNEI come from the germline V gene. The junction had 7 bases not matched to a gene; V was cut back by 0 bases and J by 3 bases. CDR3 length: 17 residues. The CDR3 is CASSEARQGTLNQPQHF. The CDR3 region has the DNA TGTGCCAGCAGTGAAGCGAGACAGGGGACCCTCAATCAGCCCCAGCATTTT.

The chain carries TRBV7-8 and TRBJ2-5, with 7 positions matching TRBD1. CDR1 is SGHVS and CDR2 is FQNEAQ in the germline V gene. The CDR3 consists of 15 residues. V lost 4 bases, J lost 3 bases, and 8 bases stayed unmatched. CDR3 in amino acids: CASSSHDRVEETQYF. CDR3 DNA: TGTGCCAGCAGCTCCCATGACAGGGTGGAAGAGACCCAGTACTTC.

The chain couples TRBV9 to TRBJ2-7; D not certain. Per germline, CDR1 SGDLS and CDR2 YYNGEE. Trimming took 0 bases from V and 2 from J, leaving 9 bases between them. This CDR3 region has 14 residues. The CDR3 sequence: CASSVDVDAYEQYF. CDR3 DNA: TGTGCCAGCAGCGTAGATGTTGACGCCTACGAGCAGTACTTC.

CDR3 sequence reads: CSVAAQVWERDEQYF. DNA for the CDR3: TGCAGCGTTGCGGCTCAGGTTTGGGAGAGAGACGAGCAGTACTTC. The rearrangement joins TRBV29-1 to TRBJ2-7, with D perhaps TRBD2 (5 bases). Per germline, CDR1 SQVTM and CDR2 ANQGSEA. Trimming pared 4 bases from V and 5 bases from J, leaving 21 bases between. The CDR3 totals 15 residues.

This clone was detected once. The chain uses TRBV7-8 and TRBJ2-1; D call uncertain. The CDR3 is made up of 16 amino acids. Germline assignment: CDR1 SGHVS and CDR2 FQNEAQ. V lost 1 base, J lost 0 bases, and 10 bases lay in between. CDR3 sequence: CASSLGLFSSYNEQFF. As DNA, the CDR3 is TGTGCCAGCAGCTTAGGGCTCTTTAGCTCCTACAATGAGCAGTTCTTC.

Here the CDR3 reads CASSPPWDTQYF. In nucleotides, the CDR3 is TGTGCCAGCAGCCCCCCATGGGATACGCAGTATTTT. The rearrangement uses TRBV7-6 and TRBJ2-3; D is unresolved. The V gene lost 5 bases and the J gene lost 6 bases, with 9 bases spanning the gap. CDR1 is SGHVS, CDR2 FNYEAQ, per germline. This CDR3 contains 12 residues.

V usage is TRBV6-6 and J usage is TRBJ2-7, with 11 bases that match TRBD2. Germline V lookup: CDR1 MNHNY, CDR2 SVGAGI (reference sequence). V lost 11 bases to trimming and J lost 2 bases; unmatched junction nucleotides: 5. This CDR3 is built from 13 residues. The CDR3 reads CAARLAGTYEQYF. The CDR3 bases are TGTGCCGCCAGACTAGCGGGAACCTACGAGCAGTACTTC.

The CDR3 is CASSAPGTSFHEQYF. The DNA for the CDR3 is TGTGCCAGCAGCGCGCCCGGGACTAGCTTTCACGAGCAGTACTTC. This rearrangement joins TRBV7-6 to TRBJ2-7, with 9 positions matching TRBD2. Per germline, CDR1 SGHVS and CDR2 FNYEAQ. CDR3 length: 15 amino acids. J was trimmed by 5 bases and V by 5 bases; bases with no gene match: 10. The complete variable domain, with remaining parts taken from reference TRBV7-6 and TRBJ2-7, reads GAGVSQSPRYKVTKRGQDVALRCDPISGHVSLYWYRQALGQGPEFLTYFNYEAQQDKSGLPNDRFSAERPEGSISTLTIQRTEQRDSAMYRCASSAPGTSFHEQYFGPGTRLTVT.

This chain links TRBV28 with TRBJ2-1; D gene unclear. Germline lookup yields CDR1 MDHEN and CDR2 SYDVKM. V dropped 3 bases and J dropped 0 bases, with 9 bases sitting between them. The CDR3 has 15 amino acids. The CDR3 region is CASSFVANSYNEQFF. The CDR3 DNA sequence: TGTGCCAGCAGTTTTGTAGCTAACTCCTACAATGAGCAGTTCTTC.

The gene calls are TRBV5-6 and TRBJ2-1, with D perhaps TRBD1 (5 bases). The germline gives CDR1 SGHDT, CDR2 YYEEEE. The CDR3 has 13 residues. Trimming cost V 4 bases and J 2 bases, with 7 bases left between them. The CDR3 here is CASSTDTYNEQFF. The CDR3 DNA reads TGTGCCAGCAGCACGGACACCTACAATGAGCAGTTCTTC.

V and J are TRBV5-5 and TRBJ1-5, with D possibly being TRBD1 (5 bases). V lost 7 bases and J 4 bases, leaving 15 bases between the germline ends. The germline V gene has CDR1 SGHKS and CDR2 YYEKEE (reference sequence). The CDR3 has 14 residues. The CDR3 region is CASGEGEMNQPQHF. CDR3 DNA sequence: TGTGCCAGCGGCGAAGGGGAGATGAATCAGCCCCAGCATTTT.

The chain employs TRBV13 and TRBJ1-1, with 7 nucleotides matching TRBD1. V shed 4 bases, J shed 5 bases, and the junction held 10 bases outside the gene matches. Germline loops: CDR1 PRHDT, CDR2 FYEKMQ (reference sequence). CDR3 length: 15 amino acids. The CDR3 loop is CASSYSDRVETEAFF. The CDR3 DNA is TGTGCCAGCAGCTATTCTGACAGGGTCGAAACTGAAGCTTTCTTT.

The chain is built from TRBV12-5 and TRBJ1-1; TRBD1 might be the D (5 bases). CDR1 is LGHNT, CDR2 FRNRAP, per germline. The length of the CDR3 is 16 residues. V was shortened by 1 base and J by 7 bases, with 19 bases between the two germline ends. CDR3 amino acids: CASGLESTGTPGEAFF. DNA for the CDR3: TGTGCTAGTGGTTTGGAATCAACCGGGACCCCGGGTGAAGCTTTCTTT. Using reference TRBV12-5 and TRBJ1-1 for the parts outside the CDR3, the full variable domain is DARVTQTPRHKVTEMGQEVTMRCQPILGHNTVFWYRQTMMQGLELLAYFRNRAPLDDSGMPKDRFSAEMPDATLATLKIQPSEPRDSAVYFCASGLESTGTPGEAFFGQGTRLTVV.